This is a list of T cell receptor beta chains from one sample in a study of T cells in Graves' hyperthyroidism and ophthalmopathy. TCRdb redid the calling of the multiplex PCR reads with MiXCR, one entry per CDR3 protein. The sample holds about 300,000 distinct CDR3 sequences; roughly an eighth are singletons and the top ten take under 8%. Sequences were obtained from blood. The receptors originated from a woman in her forties with Graves' hyperthyroidism. Each CDR3 is given with its conserved first and last residue. A D gene is named only where the DNA matches it firmly. For some rows the clone size is stated as once, few or many, or as a class when expanded; others skip it.

many | TRBJ2-5 | TRBV6-1 | TRBD2 | CASRTGTSVETQYF | TGTGCCAGCAGGACCGGGACTAGCGTAGAGACCCAGTACTTC
few | TRBJ2-1 | TRBV28 | TRBD2 | CASSPQASGRGGEQFF | TGTGCCAGCAGTCCCCAAGCTAGCGGGAGGGGCGGTGAGCAGTTCTTC
many | TRBJ2-7 | TRBV28 | TRBD1 | CASISGQGLNEQYF | TGTGCCAGCATTTCGGGACAGGGGCTTAACGAGCAGTACTTC
. | TRBJ2-7 | TRBV3-1 | TRBD1 | CASRQTGAEQYF | TGTGCCAGCAGACAGACAGGGGCCGAGCAGTACTTC
. | TRBJ1-2 | TRBV6-1 | . | CASSKSVGGYTF | TGTGCCAGCAGTAAATCGGTTGGAGGCTACACCTTC
many | TRBJ2-2 | TRBV28 | . | CASTTGGLTGGELFF | TGTGCCAGCACTACCGGAGGATTAACTGGCGGGGAGCTGTTTTTT
many | TRBJ2-7 | TRBV7-9 | . | CASSPWGSGAPHEQYF | TGTGCCAGCAGCCCCTGGGGGAGCGGAGCACCCCACGAGCAGTACTTC
many | TRBJ2-1 | TRBV12-3/TRBV12-4 | TRBD1 | CASSLGQGIYNEQFF | TGTGCCAGCAGCTTGGGACAGGGAATCTACAATGAGCAGTTCTTC
many | TRBJ2-1 | TRBV27 | TRBD2 | CASSLNSLSGRANEQFF | TGTGCCAGCAGTTTAAATTCGTTGAGCGGGAGGGCTAATGAGCAGTTCTTC
many | TRBJ2-5 | TRBV27 | . | CASSYRETQYF | TGTGCCAGCAGTTACCGGGAGACCCAGTACTTC
many | TRBJ2-5 | TRBV27 | . | CASSALGLQETQYF | TGTGCCAGCAGCGCCTTGGGACTCCAAGAGACCCAGTACTTC
many | TRBJ2-1 | TRBV7-9 | TRBD2 | CASSASGRLYNEQFF | TGTGCCAGCAGCGCCAGCGGGAGGCTCTACAATGAGCAGTTCTTC
. | TRBJ1-4 | TRBV9 | . | CASSAPGRTGEKLFF | TGTGCCAGCAGCGCGCCCGGGAGAACGGGAGAAAAACTGTTTTTT
once | TRBJ2-1 | TRBV20-1 | TRBD1 | CSARDPGGRNEQFF | TGCAGTGCTAGAGATCCAGGGGGCCGCAATGAGCAGTTCTTC
many | TRBJ2-1 | TRBV12-3/TRBV12-4 | TRBD2 | CASSWHRLGTSGRRYNEQFF | TGTGCCAGCAGTTGGCATAGGTTAGGGACTAGCGGGAGGCGGTACAATGAGCAGTTCTTC
few | TRBJ2-4 | TRBV30 | . | CAWSSKAENIQYF | TGTGCCTGGAGTAGTAAGGCGGAAAACATTCAGTACTTC
. | TRBJ2-3 | TRBV29-1 | . | CSVSKRSDTQYF | TGCAGCGTTAGTAAGAGGTCGGATACGCAGTATTTT
. | TRBJ2-7 | TRBV3-1 | . | CASSRRDRQYF | TGTGCCAGCAGCCGCAGGGATAGGCAGTACTTC
few | TRBJ2-7 | TRBV6-5 | . | CASSLAANSYEQYF | TGTGCCAGCAGCTTAGCGGCCAACTCCTACGAGCAGTACTTC
few | TRBJ2-1 | TRBV5-1 | TRBD2 | CASSLGLAGDNEQFF | TGCGCCAGCAGCCTGGGACTAGCGGGAGATAATGAGCAGTTCTTC
many | TRBJ1-5 | TRBV12-3/TRBV12-4 | . | CASSFVGAGVDQPQHF | TGTGCCAGCAGTTTTGTCGGGGCGGGAGTCGATCAGCCCCAGCATTTT
many | TRBJ2-1 | TRBV20-1 | . | CSASYRSYNEQFF | TGCAGTGCCTCGTATCGATCCTACAATGAGCAGTTCTTC
many | TRBJ2-1 | TRBV28 | TRBD2 | CASSLRRLAGYINEQFF | TGTGCCAGCAGTTTACGCCGACTAGCGGGATATATCAATGAGCAGTTCTTC
many | TRBJ2-7 | TRBV5-8 | . | CASSLATGTYEQYF | TGTGCCAGCAGCTTAGCAACCGGGACCTACGAGCAGTACTTC
. | TRBJ1-5 | TRBV6-1 | TRBD1 | CASSRTGGGQPQHF | TGTGCCAGCAGTAGGACAGGGGGAGGACAGCCCCAGCATTTT
many | TRBJ1-5 | TRBV12-3/TRBV12-4 | . | CASSLAGGGNQPQHF | TGTGCCAGCAGTTTAGCCGGCGGGGGCAATCAGCCCCAGCATTTT
many | TRBJ1-2 | TRBV5-5 | . | CASSLSLGLYGYTF | TGTGCCAGCAGCTTGAGTTTAGGTCTCTATGGCTACACCTTC
. | TRBJ2-7 | TRBV7-2 | TRBD1 | CASNNPGTGLHEQYF | TGTGCCAGCAACAACCCCGGGACAGGGCTCCACGAGCAGTACTTC
many | TRBJ1-1 | TRBV12-3/TRBV12-4 | . | CASSLSAGRRDTEAFF | TGTGCCAGCAGCCTTTCCGCAGGGCGACGTGACACTGAAGCTTTCTTT
. | TRBJ2-5 | TRBV5-5 | TRBD1 | CASSLGQDIQETQYF | TGTGCCAGCAGCCTTGGACAGGACATACAAGAGACCCAGTACTTC
many | TRBJ1-1 | TRBV20-1 | . | CGLPRDTEAFF | TGCGGATTACCCCGGGACACTGAAGCTTTCTTT
many | TRBJ2-1 | TRBV3-1 | TRBD2 | CASSQIGGRSYNEQFF | TGTGCCAGCAGCCAGATAGGCGGGAGATCTTACAATGAGCAGTTCTTC
few | TRBJ2-5 | TRBV7-6 | TRBD2 | CASSMGEGGETQYF | TGTGCCAGCAGCATGGGGGAGGGAGGAGAGACCCAGTACTTC
many | TRBJ1-4 | TRBV6-6 | . | CASSYSQNEKLFF | TGTGCCAGCAGTTACTCCCAGAATGAAAAACTGTTTTTT
many | TRBJ2-1 | TRBV7-9 | . | CASSFSPGAGQFF | TGTGCCAGCAGCTTCTCTCCCGGGGCGGGGCAGTTCTTC
many | TRBJ2-7 | TRBV20-1 | TRBD2 | CSAPLSGSNYEQYF | TGCAGTGCTCCCCTTAGCGGGTCTAACTACGAGCAGTACTTC